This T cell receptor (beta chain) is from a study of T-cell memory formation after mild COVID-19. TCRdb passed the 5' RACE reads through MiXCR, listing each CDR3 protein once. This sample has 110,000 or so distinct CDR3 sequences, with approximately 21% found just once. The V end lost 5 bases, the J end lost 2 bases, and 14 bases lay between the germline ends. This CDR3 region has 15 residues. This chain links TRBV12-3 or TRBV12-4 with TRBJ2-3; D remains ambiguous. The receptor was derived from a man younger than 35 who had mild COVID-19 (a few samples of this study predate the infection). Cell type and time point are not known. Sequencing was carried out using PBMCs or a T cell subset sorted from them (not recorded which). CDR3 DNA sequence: TGTGCCAGCAGTCCGTCGACCCCTCTCACAGATACGCAGTATTTT. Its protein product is CASSPSTPLTDTQYF.